A selection of T cell receptor beta chains follows, all from one sample in a study of response to subunit inactivated influenza vaccine. TCRdb re-analysed the RT-PCR reads in MiXCR, keeping a single row per CDR3 protein. The sample carries 500,000 to 600,000 distinct CDR3 sequences, about an eighth recorded once. This specimen was PBMCs from blood, taken on the day of vaccination. The receptors come from a man aged 50 or older who received an inactivated influenza vaccine. CDR3s include the opening cysteine and the closing phenylalanine or tryptophan. The D gene is left open where the match is weak. Expanded clones are given a class, and other clones once, few, many or no size at all.

CDR3 DNA,CDR3 protein,J gene,V gene,clone size,D gene
TGCAGTGCTAGTGCTACCCGGACAGATCAAGAGACCCAGTACTTC,CSASATRTDQETQYF,TRBJ2-5,TRBV20-1,.,.
TGTGCCATCCGCTCCCAAGAGACCCAGTACTTC,CAIRSQETQYF,TRBJ2-5,TRBV10-3,once,.
TGCGCCAGCAGCTTCCCAGGGGGCGCTGGGGCCAACGTCCTGACTTTC,CASSFPGGAGANVLTF,TRBJ2-6,TRBV5-1,.,TRBD1
TGTGCCAGCAATAACGGGGCGAGCAATGAGCAGTTCTTC,CASNNGASNEQFF,TRBJ2-1,TRBV6-2/TRBV6-3,.,.
TGCGCCAGCAGCTTGGTGACAGAAGAGCAGTTCTTC,CASSLVTEEQFF,TRBJ2-1,TRBV5-1,few,.
TGCAGTGCGGCCCGGGGGGCCTTTCCGCTGTTTTTT,CSAARGAFPLFF,TRBJ2-2,TRBV20-1,.,.
TGTGCCAGCAGGCCTAATCTAGCGGGAGGGCCTTCTAGCACAGATACGCAGTATTTT,CASRPNLAGGPSSTDTQYF,TRBJ2-3,TRBV7-3,few,TRBD2
TGCGCCAGCAGCCAAGATAGAGGGTACCAAGAGACCCAGTACTTC,CASSQDRGYQETQYF,TRBJ2-5,TRBV4-1,many,.
TGTGCCAGCAGTTTGATGGGGGGCCGGAACACCGGGGAGCTGTTTTTT,CASSLMGGRNTGELFF,TRBJ2-2,TRBV12-3/TRBV12-4,.,.
TGTGCCAGCAGTCCGGGACGGATGCAACCCCTCCACTTT,CASSPGRMQPLHF,TRBJ1-6,TRBV6-6,few,.
TGTGCCAGCAAAGAATACAGAACACTTGGAAACACCATATATTTT,CASKEYRTLGNTIYF,TRBJ1-3,TRBV5-6,few,.
TGTGCCAGCAGCTCGGGAGTATTGTACGAGCAGTACTTC,CASSSGVLYEQYF,TRBJ2-7,TRBV7-9,few,.
TGCAGTGTCCTCCGAGCGGGCCCACCTTACGAGCAGTACTTC,CSVLRAGPPYEQYF,TRBJ2-7,TRBV20-1,few,.
TGCAGTGCTAGAGACCCGACTAGCGGGGGGGCCGGGGAGCTGTTTTTT,CSARDPTSGGAGELFF,TRBJ2-2,TRBV20-1,few,TRBD2
TGTGCCAGCAGCGGTGGGCGGAACCAAGAGACCCAGTACTTC,CASSGGRNQETQYF,TRBJ2-5,TRBV28,few,.
TGTGCCTGGAGGAGTTACAATGAGCAGTTCTTC,CAWRSYNEQFF,TRBJ2-1,TRBV30,few,.
TGTGCCAGCAGCAAAGGTTCCCTAGCGGGAGGGGGATACGAGCAGTACTTC,CASSKGSLAGGGYEQYF,TRBJ2-7,TRBV21-1,few,.
TGTGCCAGCTCACCTGTTACTTCCGGGACTAGTAACACCGGGGAGCTGTTTTTT,CASSPVTSGTSNTGELFF,TRBJ2-2,TRBV18,few,TRBD2
TGTGCCAGCACCAACTGGGTCTACGAGCAGTACTTC,CASTNWVYEQYF,TRBJ2-7,TRBV6-2/TRBV6-3,.,.
TGTGCCACCGGACAGACGTCTAGCACAGATACGCAGTATTTT,CATGQTSSTDTQYF,TRBJ2-3,TRBV10-3,few,.
TGTGCCAGCTTTGGGGACCGGGTCGAAAACTATGGCTACACCTTC,CASFGDRVENYGYTF,TRBJ1-2,TRBV7-9,many,.
TGTGCCAGCAGTGAAGCCGGGCCTAATAATTCACCCCTCCACTTT,CASSEAGPNNSPLHF,TRBJ1-6,TRBV6-1,.,.
TGTGCCAGCCGGACAGGGTGGGGCTTCTATGGCTACACCTTC,CASRTGWGFYGYTF,TRBJ1-2,TRBV19,few,TRBD1
TGTGCCAGCAGCTTGATTAGGACAGGGTCCAATGAGCAGTTCTTC,CASSLIRTGSNEQFF,TRBJ2-1,TRBV7-9,few,TRBD1
TGTGCCAGCAGCCAACAAGACAGGAATAATGAAAAACTGTTTTTT,CASSQQDRNNEKLFF,TRBJ1-4,TRBV4-2,few,.
TGCAGTGCTAGTCGCTTCAATCAGCCCCAGCATTTT,CSASRFNQPQHF,TRBJ1-5,TRBV20-1,.,.
TGTGCCAGCCGACCGACTTCGTCCGGGGAGCTGTTTTTT,CASRPTSSGELFF,TRBJ2-2,TRBV6-2/TRBV6-3,few,.
TGTGCCAGCAGCCAAGACTGGGCAGCGGGGGTTCAAGAGACCCAGTACTTC,CASSQDWAAGVQETQYF,TRBJ2-5,TRBV3-1,.,TRBD2
TGTGCCAGCAGACCTGTTGCTAGCACAGATACGCAGTATTTT,CASRPVASTDTQYF,TRBJ2-3,TRBV6-1,.,.
TGTGCCATCAGTGAGTCGGGGGGAGAAAGTGAGCAGTTCTTC,CAISESGGESEQFF,TRBJ2-1,TRBV10-3,few,.
TGTGCCAGCAGCGATGGACTAGACTACGAGCAGTACTTC,CASSDGLDYEQYF,TRBJ2-7,TRBV11-2,few,TRBD2
TGTGCCAGCAGGGGACAGGGTGTTTTTCCCCTCCACTTT,CASRGQGVFPLHF,TRBJ1-6,TRBV3-1,many,TRBD1
TGTGCCAGCAGCTTACCTCCCGGACTAGCGGGGGCTAGCTACAATGAGCAGTTCTTC,CASSLPPGLAGASYNEQFF,TRBJ2-1,TRBV11-2,few,TRBD2
TGTGCCAGCAGTTGGACTAGCGGGACATATGAGCAGTTCTTC,CASSWTSGTYEQFF,TRBJ2-1,TRBV14,few,TRBD2
TGTGCCAGCAGTTTAACCGGTTGGTCCTACGAGCAGTACTTC,CASSLTGWSYEQYF,TRBJ2-7,TRBV28,.,.